The present T cell receptor (beta chain) was sequenced within a study of cytomegalovirus exposure and HLA in healthy donors. 13 Jbeta primers and 60 Vbeta primers were used for the PCR. Produced via immunoSEQ multiplex PCR; TCRdb's table is partial and in-frame only. The sample lists about 170,000 clones; approximately 80% were seen once. Trimming cost V 4 bases and J 0 bases; bases outside gene matches: 6. The CDR3 runs to 15 residues. The V gene's germline CDR1 is ENHRY and CDR2 SYGVKD. The sequence came from a woman aged 50 to 60 in good health and CMV-seropositive. This chain uses TRBV10-3 with TRBJ2-7; TRBD2 agrees at 7 bases. What was sequenced was PBMCs. The CDR3 DNA follows: TGTGCCATCAGTGGAAGCGGGGCAAGCTCCTACGAGCAGTACTTC. It encodes CAISGSGASSYEQYF.